This TCR beta chain is from a study of radiotherapy plus CTLA-4 blockade in lung cancer. General study results and limits: Clones derived from tumor TCRs expanded in blood after radiotherapy plus ipilimumab.

Comment on this clone: The antigen is undetermined.

The J segment lost 10 bases and the V segment lost 1 base, leaving 9 bases of the junction unmatched. The CDR3 consists of 15 residues. Germline loops: CDR1 MGHRA, CDR2 YSYEKL. The assay was immunoSEQ multiplex PCR, and TCRdb's table has in-frame clones only and misses some. Of more than 95,000 clones in the sample, 60% to 75% are singletons; the top ten hold 2.5% to 3.5%. With ipilimumab providing CTLA-4 blockade, focal radiation was administered to patients who had chemo-refractory metastatic non-small-cell lung cancer. V usage is TRBV4-1 and J usage is TRBJ2-1; 8 bases are shared with TRBD2. This receptor was taken from a human donor with non-small cell lung cancer who had a partial response to radiotherapy plus ipilimumab. Some clones in this sample may be carry-over from other donors' samples. The starting material was peripheral blood, obtained from a patient treated with radiotherapy plus ipilimumab. In nucleotides, the CDR3 is TGCGCCAGCAGCCAAGGCAGGGCGGGAGGTGGGGAGCAGTTCTTC. As protein: CASSQGRAGGGEQFF.